This T cell receptor beta chain was captured by sequencing in a study of cytomegalovirus exposure and HLA in healthy donors. CDR3 length: 19 residues. Looked up from germline, CDR1 is MNHEY and CDR2 is SMNVEV (reference sequence). J lost 2 bases, V lost 5 bases, and 21 bases had no gene match. The PCR contained 60 Vbeta and 13 Jbeta primers. TCRdb's copy holds only in-frame clones and misses some; the assay was immunoSEQ multiplex PCR. Of more than 200,000 clones in the sample, around 80% were seen once. On this clone itself: Its antigen remains unidentified.

The study's findings and limits: A later analysis revealed that TCR association rates differed between HLA loci, peaking at DRB1 and bottoming out at HLA-C. A few V segments could not be told apart, such as TRBV6-2 and TRBV6-3, and were left out. Information on immune exposure was restricted to one variable (CMV serostatus). By a later analysis, the bulk of CMV-associated TCR beta chains appeared HLA-restricted.

This clonotype was sampled from a man in his forties in good health and CMV-seropositive. What was sequenced was PBMCs. The chain uses TRBV27 and TRBJ2-7, with 7 positions matching TRBD2. The CDR3 DNA follows: TGTGCCAGCAGTCCGGGGTACGGGAGGACCACCGGGGCCGCCTACGAGCAGTACTTC. Protein sequence: CASSPGYGRTTGAAYEQYF.